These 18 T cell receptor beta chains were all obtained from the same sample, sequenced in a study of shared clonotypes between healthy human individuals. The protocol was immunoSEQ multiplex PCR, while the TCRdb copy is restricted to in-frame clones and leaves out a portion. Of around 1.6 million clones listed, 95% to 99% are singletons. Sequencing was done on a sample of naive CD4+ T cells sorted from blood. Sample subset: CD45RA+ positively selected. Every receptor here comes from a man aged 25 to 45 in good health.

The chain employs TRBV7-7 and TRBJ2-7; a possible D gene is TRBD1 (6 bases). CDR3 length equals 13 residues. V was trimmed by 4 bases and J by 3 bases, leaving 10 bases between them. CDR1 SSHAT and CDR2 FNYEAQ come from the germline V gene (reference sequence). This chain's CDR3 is CASSSGTYYEQYF. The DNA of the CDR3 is TGTGCCAGCAGCTCCGGGACATACTACGAGCAGTACTTC.

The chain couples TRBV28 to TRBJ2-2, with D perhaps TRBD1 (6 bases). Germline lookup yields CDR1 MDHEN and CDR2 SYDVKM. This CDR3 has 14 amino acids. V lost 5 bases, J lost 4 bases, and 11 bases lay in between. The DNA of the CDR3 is TGTGCCAGCAGTCCTCAGGGGCCCACCGGGGAGCTGTTTTTT. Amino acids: CASSPQGPTGELFF.

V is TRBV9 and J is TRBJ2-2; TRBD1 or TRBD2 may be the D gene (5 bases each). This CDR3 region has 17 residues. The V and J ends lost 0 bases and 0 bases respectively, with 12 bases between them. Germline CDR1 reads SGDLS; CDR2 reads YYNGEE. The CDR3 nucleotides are TGTGCCAGCAGCGTAGAGTCTCCGGGGCCGAACACCGGGGAGCTGTTTTTT. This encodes CASSVESPGPNTGELFF. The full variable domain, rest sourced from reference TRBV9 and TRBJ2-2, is DSGVTQTPKHLITATGQRVTLRCSPRSGDLSVYWYQQSLDQGLQFLIQYYNGEERAKGNILERFSAQQFPDLHSELNLSSLELGDSALYFCASSVESPGPNTGELFFGEGSRLTVL.

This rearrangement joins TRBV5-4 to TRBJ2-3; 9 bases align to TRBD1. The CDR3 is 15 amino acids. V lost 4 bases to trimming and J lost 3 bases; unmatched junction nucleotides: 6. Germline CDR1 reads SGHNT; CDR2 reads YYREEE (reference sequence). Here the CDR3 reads CASSLGQGFTDTQYF. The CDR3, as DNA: TGTGCCAGCAGCCTGGGACAGGGATTTACAGATACGCAGTATTTT. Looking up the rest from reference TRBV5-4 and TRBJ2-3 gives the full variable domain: ETGVTQSPTHLIKTRGQQVTLRCSSQSGHNTVSWYQQALGQGPQFIFQYYREEENGRGNFPPRFSGLQFPNYSSELNVNALELDDSALYLCASSLGQGFTDTQYFGPGTRLTVL.

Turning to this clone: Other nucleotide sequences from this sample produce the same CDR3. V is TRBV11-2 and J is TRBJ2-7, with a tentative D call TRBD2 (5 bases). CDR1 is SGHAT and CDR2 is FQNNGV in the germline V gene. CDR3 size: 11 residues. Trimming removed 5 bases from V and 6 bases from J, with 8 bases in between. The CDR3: CASSPGVEQYF. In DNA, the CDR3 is TGTGCCAGCAGCCCCGGGGTCGAGCAGTACTTC.

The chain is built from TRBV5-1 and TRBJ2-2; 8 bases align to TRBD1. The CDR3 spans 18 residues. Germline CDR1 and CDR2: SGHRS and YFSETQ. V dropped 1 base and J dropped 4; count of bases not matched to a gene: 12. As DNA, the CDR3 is TGCGCCAGCAGCTTGAGGTTGGGACAGGAGTTTCGCACCGGGGAGCTGTTTTTT. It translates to CASSLRLGQEFRTGELFF.

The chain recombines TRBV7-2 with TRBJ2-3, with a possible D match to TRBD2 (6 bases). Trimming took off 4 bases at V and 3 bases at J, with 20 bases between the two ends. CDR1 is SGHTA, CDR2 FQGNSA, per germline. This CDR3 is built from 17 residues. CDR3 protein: CASSSKSQQGGTDTQYF. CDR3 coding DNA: TGTGCCAGCAGCTCAAAAAGTCAGCAGGGAGGTACAGATACGCAGTATTTT.

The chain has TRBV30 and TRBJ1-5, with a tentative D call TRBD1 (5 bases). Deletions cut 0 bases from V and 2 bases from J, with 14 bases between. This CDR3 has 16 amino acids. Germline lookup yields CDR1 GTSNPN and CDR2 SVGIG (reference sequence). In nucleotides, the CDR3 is TGTGCCTGGAGTGTACCTTGGGTAGGGGGCAATCAGCCCCAGCATTTT. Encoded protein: CAWSVPWVGGNQPQHF.

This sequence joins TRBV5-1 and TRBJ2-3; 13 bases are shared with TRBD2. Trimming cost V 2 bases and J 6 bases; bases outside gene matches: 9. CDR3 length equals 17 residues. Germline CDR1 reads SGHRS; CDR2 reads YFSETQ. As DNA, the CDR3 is TGCGCCAGCAGCTTTGGGACTAGCGGGAATCCAGGGGATACGCAGTATTTT. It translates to CASSFGTSGNPGDTQYF.

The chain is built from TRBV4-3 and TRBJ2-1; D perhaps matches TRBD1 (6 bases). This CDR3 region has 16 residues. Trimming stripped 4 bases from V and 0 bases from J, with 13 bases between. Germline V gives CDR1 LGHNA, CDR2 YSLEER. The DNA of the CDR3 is TGCGCCAGCAGCCCTCGGGACAAGAGCTCCTACAATGAGCAGTTCTTC. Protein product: CASSPRDKSSYNEQFF.

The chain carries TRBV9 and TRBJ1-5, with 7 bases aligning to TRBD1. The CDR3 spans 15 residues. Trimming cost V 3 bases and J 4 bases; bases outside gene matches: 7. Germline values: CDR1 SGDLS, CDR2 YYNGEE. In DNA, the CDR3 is TGTGCCAGCAGCGCACCGGGGACAGCTAATCAGCCCCAGCATTTT. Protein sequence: CASSAPGTANQPQHF.

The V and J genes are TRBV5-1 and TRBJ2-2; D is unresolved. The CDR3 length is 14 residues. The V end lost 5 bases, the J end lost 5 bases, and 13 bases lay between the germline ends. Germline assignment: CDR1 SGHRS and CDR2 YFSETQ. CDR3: CASRLGSGTGELFF. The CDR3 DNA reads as TGCGCCAGCAGGCTTGGGTCTGGGACCGGGGAGCTGTTTTTT.

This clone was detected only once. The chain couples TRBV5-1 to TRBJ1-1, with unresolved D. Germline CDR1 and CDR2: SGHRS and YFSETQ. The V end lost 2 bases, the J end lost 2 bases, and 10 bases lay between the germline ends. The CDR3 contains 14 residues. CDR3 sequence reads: CASSFYTENTEAFF. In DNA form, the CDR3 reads TGCGCCAGCAGCTTCTATACAGAAAACACTGAAGCTTTCTTT.

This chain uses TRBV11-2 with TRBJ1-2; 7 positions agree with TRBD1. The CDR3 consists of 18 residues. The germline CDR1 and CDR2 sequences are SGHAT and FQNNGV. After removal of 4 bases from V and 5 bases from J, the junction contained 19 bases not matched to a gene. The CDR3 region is CASSSLIRTGTLSYGYTF. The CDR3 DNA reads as TGTGCCAGCAGCTCCCTGATTCGGACAGGAACCTTGTCTTATGGCTACACCTTC.

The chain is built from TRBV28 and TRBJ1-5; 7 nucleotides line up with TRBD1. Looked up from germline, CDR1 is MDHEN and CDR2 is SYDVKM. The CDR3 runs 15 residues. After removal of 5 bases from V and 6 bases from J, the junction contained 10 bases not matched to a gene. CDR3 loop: CASSPIYRGSQPQHF. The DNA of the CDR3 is TGTGCCAGCAGTCCTATATACAGGGGATCTCAGCCCCAGCATTTT.

CDR3 amino acids: CASSRTGGELFF. The CDR3 DNA reads as TGTGCCAGCAGCCGGACTGGCGGGGAGCTGTTTTTT. The genes are TRBV7-9 and TRBJ2-2, with D maybe TRBD2 (5 bases). The germline V and J ends were trimmed by 5 bases and 7 bases, with 8 bases remaining between them. This CDR3 region has 12 residues. From germline, CDR1 is SEHNR and CDR2 FQNEAQ (reference sequence). The full variable domain, with the rest looked up from reference TRBV7-9 and TRBJ2-2, is DTGVSQNPRHKITKRGQNVTFRCDPISEHNRLYWYRQTLGQGPEFLTYFQNEAQLEKSRLLSDRFSAERPKGSFSTLEIQRTEQGDSAMYLCASSRTGGELFFGEGSRLTVL.

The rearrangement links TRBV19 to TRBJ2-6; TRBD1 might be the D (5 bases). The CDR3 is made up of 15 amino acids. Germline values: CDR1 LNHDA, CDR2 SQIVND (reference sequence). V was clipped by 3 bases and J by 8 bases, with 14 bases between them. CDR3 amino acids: CASSIPQGITNVLTF. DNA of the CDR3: TGTGCCAGTAGTATCCCGCAGGGTATCACCAACGTCCTGACTTTC.

The CDR3 sequence: CASSQVGVTGEAFF. CDR3 coding DNA: TGCGCCAGCAGCCAAGTCGGAGTGACAGGAGAAGCTTTCTTT. The chain is built from TRBV4-3 and TRBJ1-1; a weak D match, TRBD1 (6 bases). The CDR3 has 14 residues. Trimming cost V 1 base and J 8 bases, with 14 bases left between them. Germline-derived CDR1 and CDR2 are LGHNA and YSLEER.